Described below is a single T cell receptor (beta chain) sequence and its context. Its antigen is not identified. The sample belongs to a study of cytomegalovirus exposure and HLA in healthy donors. Study-wide results and caveats: Later genetic work tied a missense DCLRE1C variant to beta-chain V and J trimming. The investigators catalogued about 170 TCR beta chains as cytomegalovirus-associated.

The germline gives CDR1 MDHEN, CDR2 SYDVKM. This CDR3 spans 15 amino acids. Between the trimmed V and J ends, which lost 5 bases and 8 bases, there was a span of 18 bases. The PCR was carried out with 60 Vbeta primers and 13 Jbeta primers. This table comes from immunoSEQ multiplex PCR, and its TCRdb copy is limited to in-frame clones, with some not included. The sample consists of some 200,000 clones, approximately 79% of them appearing once. The TCR was taken from a man in his fifties in good health and CMV-seronegative. The J gene is TRBJ1-4, the V gene TRBV28; D gene unclear. The sample was PBMCs. The CDR3 coding sequence is TGTGCCAGCAGTGCCCTTCCTAACCGGTTGGAAAAACTGTTTTTT. Its translation: CASSALPNRLEKLFF.